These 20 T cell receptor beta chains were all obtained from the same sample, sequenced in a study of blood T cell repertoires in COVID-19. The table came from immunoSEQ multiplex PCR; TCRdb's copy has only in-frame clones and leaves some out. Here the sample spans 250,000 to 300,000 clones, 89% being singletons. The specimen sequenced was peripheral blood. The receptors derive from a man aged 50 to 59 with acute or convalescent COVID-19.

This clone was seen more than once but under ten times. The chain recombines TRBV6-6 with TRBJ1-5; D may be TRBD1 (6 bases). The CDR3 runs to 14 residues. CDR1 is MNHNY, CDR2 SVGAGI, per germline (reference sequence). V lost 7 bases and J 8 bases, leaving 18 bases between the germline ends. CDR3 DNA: TGTGCCAGCACCCCCAGGGGCCAGCCGGAGCCCCAGCATTTT. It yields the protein CASTPRGQPEPQHF.

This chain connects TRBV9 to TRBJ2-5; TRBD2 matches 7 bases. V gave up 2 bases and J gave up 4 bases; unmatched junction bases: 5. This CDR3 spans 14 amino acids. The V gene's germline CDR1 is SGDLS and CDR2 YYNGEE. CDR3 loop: CASSVEGGRETQYF. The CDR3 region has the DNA TGTGCCAGCAGCGTGGAGGGAGGGCGAGAGACCCAGTACTTC.

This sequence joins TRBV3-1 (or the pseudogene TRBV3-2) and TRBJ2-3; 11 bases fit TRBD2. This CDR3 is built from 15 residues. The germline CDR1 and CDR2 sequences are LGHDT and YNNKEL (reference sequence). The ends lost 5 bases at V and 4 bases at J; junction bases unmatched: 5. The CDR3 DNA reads TGTGCCAGCAGCTTAGCGGGGGGGAGGGCAGATACGCAGTATTTT. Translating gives CASSLAGGRADTQYF.

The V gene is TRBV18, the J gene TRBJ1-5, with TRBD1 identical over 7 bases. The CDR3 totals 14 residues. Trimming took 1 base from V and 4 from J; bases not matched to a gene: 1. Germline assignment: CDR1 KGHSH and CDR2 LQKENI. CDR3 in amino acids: CASSPLTGNQPQHF. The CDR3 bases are TGTGCCAGCTCACCACTGACAGGGAATCAGCCCCAGCATTTT.

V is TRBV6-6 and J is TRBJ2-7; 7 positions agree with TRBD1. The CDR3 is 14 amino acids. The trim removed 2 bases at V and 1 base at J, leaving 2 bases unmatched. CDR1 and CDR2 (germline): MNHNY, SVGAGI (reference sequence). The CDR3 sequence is CASSYARGSYEQYF. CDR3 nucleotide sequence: TGTGCCAGCAGTTACGCCAGGGGGTCCTACGAGCAGTACTTC.

CDR3: CASSRPGQSSYEQYF. CDR3 coding DNA: TGCGCCAGCAGTCGGCCGGGACAGAGCTCCTACGAGCAGTACTTC. The V gene is TRBV5-1, the J gene TRBJ2-7; 7 positions match TRBD1. There are 15 residues in the CDR3. Germline values: CDR1 SGHRS, CDR2 YFSETQ. V shed 5 bases, J shed 0 bases, and the junction held 8 bases outside the gene matches.

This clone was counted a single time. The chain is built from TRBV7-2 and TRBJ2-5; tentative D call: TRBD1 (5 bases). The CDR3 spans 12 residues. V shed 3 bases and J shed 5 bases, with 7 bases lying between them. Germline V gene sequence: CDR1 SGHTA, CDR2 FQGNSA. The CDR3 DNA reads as TGTGCCAGCAGCTTCAACAGGGAGACCCAGTACTTC. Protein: CASSFNRETQYF.

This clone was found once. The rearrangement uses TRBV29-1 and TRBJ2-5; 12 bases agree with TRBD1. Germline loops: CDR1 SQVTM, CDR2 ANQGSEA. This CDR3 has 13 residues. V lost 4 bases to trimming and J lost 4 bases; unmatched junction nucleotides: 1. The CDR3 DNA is TGCAGCGTTGGGGGACAGGGGGCAGAGACCCAGTACTTC. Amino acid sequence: CSVGGQGAETQYF. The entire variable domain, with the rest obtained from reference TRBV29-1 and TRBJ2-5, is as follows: SAVISQKPSRDICQRGTSLTIQCQVDSQVTMMFWYRQQPGQSLTLIATANQGSEATYESGFVIDKFPISRPNLTFSTLTVSNMSPEDSSIYLCSVGGQGAETQYFGPGTRLLVL.

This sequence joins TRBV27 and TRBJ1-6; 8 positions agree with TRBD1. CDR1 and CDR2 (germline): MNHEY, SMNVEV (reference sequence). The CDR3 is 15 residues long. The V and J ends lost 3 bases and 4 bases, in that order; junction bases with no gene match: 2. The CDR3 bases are TGTGCCAGCAGTTTGAACAGGGGGTATAATTCACCCCTCCACTTT. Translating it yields CASSLNRGYNSPLHF.

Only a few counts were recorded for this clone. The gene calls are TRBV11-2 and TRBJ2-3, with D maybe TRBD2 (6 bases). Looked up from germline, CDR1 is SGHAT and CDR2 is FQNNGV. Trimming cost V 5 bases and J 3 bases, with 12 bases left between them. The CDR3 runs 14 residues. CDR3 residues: CASSAGRITDTQYF. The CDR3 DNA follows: TGTGCCAGCAGCGCAGGGAGGATAACAGATACGCAGTATTTT.

The DNA for the CDR3 is TGTGCCAGCAGTGAATACGGGAGGGGTCAGGGCGAGCAGTACTTC. Amino acids: CASSEYGRGQGEQYF. The chain is built from TRBV25-1 and TRBJ2-7; 8 nucleotides line up with TRBD2. Trimming removed 0 bases from V and 6 bases from J; junction bases left unmatched: 7. From germline, CDR1 is MGHDK and CDR2 SYGVNS. CDR3 length: 15 amino acids.

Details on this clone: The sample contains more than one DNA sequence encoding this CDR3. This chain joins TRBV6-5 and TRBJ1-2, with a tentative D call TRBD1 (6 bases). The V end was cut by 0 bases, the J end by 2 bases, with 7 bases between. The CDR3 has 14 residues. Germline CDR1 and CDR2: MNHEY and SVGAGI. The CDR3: CASSYSTGNYGYTF. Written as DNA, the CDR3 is TGTGCCAGCAGTTACTCGACAGGAAACTATGGCTACACCTTC.

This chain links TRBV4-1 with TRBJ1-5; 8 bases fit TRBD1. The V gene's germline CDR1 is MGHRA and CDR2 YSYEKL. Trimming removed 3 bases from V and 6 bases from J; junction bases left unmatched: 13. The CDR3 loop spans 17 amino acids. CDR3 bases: TGCGCCAGCAGCCAGGCATCAGGGGGCTTTGTCGGTCAGCCCCAGCATTTT. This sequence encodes CASSQASGGFVGQPQHF.

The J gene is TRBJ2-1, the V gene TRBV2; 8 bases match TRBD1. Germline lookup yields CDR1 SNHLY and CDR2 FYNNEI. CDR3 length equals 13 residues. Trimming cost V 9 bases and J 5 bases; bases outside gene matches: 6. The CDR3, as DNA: TGTGCCAGAGGGGACAGGAACGACAATGAGCAGTTCTTC. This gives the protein CARGDRNDNEQFF. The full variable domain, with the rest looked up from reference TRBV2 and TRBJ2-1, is EPEVTQTPSHQVTQMGQEVILRCVPISNHLYFYWYRQILGQKVEFLVSFYNNEISEKSEIFDDQFSVERPDGSNFTLKIRSTKLEDSAMYFCARGDRNDNEQFFGPGTRLTVL.

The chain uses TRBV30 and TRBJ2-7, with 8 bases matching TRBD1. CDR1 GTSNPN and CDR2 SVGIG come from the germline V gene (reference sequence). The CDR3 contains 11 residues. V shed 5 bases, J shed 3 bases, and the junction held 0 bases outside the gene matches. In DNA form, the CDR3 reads TGTGCCTGGGGACAGGGCTACGAGCAGTACTTC. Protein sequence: CAWGQGYEQYF.

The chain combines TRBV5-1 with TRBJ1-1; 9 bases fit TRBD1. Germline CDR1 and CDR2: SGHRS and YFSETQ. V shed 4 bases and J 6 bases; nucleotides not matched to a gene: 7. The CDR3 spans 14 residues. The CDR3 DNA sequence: TGCGCCAGCAGCGCCACAGGGGGCTGGTCTGAAGCTTTCTTT. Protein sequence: CASSATGGWSEAFF.

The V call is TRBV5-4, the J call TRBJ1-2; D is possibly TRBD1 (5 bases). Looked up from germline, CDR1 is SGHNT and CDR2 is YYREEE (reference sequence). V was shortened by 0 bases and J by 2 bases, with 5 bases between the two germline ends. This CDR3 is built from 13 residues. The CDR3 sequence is CASSLAGNYGYTF. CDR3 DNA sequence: TGTGCCAGCAGCTTGGCAGGGAACTATGGCTACACCTTC.

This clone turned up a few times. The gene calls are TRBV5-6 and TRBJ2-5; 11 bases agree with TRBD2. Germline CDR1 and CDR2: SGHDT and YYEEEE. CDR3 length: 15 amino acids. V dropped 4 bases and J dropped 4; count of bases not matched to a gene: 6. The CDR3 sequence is CASSSHGLAGETQYF. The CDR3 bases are TGTGCCAGCAGCAGCCATGGACTAGCGGGAGAGACCCAGTACTTC.

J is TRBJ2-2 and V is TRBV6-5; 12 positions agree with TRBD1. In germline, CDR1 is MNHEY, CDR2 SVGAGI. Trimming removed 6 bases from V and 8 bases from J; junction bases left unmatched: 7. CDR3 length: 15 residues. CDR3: CASRFGTGGWGELFF. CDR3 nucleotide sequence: TGTGCCAGCAGGTTTGGGACAGGGGGCTGGGGGGAGCTGTTTTTT.

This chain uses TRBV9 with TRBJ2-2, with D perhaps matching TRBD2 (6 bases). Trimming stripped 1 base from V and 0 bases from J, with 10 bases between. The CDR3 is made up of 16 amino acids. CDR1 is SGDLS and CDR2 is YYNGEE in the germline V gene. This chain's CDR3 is CASSVRSGANTGELFF. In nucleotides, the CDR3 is TGTGCCAGCAGCGTACGGTCGGGGGCGAACACCGGGGAGCTGTTTTTT.